This T cell receptor (beta chain) originates from a study of cytomegalovirus exposure and HLA in healthy donors. 13 Jbeta primers and 60 Vbeta primers were used for the PCR. The protocol was immunoSEQ multiplex PCR, while the TCRdb copy is restricted to in-frame clones and leaves out a portion. Here the sample spans about 98,000 clones, more than 60% being singletons. The V and J ends lost 6 bases and 1 base respectively, with 15 bases between them. Germline CDR1 and CDR2: SQVTM and ANQGSEA. The CDR3 covers 14 residues. This TCR derives from a human donor in good health. Material for sequencing was PBMCs. V is TRBV29-1 and J is TRBJ2-5; D is possibly TRBD2 (6 bases). The CDR3 reads CSVPVAESQETQYF. CDR3 nucleotide sequence: TGCAGCGTCCCGGTAGCGGAATCCCAAGAGACCCAGTACTTC.